The text below deals with one TCR beta chain. As yet, its antigen is unknown. This specimen belongs to a study of cytomegalovirus exposure and HLA in healthy donors. General study findings and limits: A further, later analysis showed that HLA-associated TCR beta chains (compared with equally common others) were more clonally expanded. According to a later analysis, most TCR beta chains associated with CMV appeared HLA-restricted.

CDR3 length: 17 amino acids. The V segment lost 10 bases and the J segment 1 base; nucleotides outside the gene matches: 15. Germline lookup yields CDR1 SGHTA and CDR2 FQGNSA. Primers: 60 Vbeta forward and 13 Jbeta reverse. Here immunoSEQ multiplex PCR was the method, and the copy in TCRdb shows in-frame clones only, minus some. The sample records tens of thousands of clones, about 73% being singletons. The sequencing input was PBMCs. The TCR sequence derives from a woman aged 50 to 60 in good health and CMV-seropositive. This rearrangement joins TRBV7-2 to TRBJ2-2; 7 bases map to TRBD1. In nucleotides, the CDR3 is TGTGCCACGGATAAAGGGGGCGCGTTTAGGAACACCGGGGAGCTGTTTTTT. Its protein product is CATDKGGAFRNTGELFF. The variable domain in full, completed from reference TRBV7-2 and TRBJ2-2, reads GAGVSQSPSNKVTEKGKDVELRCDPISGHTALYWYRQSLGQGLEFLIYFQGNSAPDKSGLPSDRFSAERTGGSVSTLTIQRTQQEDSAVYLCATDKGGAFRNTGELFFGEGSRLTVL.